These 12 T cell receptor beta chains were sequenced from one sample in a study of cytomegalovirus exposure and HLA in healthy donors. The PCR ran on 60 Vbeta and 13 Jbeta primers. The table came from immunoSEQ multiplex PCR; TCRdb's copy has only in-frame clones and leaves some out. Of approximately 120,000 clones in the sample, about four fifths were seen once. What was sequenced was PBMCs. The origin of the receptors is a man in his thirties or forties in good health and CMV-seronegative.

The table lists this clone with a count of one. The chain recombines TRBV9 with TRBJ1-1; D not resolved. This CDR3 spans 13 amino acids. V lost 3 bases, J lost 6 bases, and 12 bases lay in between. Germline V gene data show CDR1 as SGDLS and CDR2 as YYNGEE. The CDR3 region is CASSAYGRSEAFF. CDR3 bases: TGTGCCAGCAGCGCCTACGGGAGGTCTGAAGCTTTCTTT.

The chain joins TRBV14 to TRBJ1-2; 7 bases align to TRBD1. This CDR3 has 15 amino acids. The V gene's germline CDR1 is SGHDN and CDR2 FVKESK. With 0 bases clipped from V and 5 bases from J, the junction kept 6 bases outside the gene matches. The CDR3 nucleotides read TGTGCCAGCAGCCAAGACTTCACAGGGGTTTATGGCTACACCTTC. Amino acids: CASSQDFTGVYGYTF.

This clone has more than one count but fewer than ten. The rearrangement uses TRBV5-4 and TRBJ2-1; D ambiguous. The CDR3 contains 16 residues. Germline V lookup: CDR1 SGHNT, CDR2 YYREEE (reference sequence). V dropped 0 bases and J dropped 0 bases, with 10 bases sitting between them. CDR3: CASSLASPGSYNEQFF. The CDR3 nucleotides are TGTGCCAGCAGCTTGGCCAGTCCGGGCTCCTACAATGAGCAGTTCTTC.

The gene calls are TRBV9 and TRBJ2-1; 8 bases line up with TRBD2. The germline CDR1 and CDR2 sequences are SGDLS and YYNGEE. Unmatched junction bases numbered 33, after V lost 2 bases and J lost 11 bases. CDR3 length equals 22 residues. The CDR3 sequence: CASSVVYGRDAYNEQFDPQQFF. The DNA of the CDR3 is TGTGCCAGCAGCGTCGTCTACGGGAGGGATGCCTACAATGAGCAGTTCGATCCCCAGCAGTTCTTC.

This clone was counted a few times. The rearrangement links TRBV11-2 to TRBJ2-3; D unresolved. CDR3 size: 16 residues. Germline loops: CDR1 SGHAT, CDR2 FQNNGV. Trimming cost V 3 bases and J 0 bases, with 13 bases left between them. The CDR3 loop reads CASSLALVTSTDTQYF. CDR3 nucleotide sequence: TGTGCCAGCAGCTTGGCCCTCGTGACTAGCACAGATACGCAGTATTTT.

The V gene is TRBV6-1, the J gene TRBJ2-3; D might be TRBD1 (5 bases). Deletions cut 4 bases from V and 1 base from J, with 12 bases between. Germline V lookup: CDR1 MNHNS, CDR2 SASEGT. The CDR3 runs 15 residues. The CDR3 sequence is CASSARVGGTDTQYF. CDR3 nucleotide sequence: TGTGCCAGCAGTGCCAGGGTCGGAGGCACAGATACGCAGTATTTT.

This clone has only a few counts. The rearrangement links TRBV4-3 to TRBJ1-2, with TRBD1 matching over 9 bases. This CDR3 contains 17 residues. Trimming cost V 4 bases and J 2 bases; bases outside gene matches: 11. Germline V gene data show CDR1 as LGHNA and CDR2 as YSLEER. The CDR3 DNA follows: TGCGCCAGCAGCCTGGACGGGACAGGGACCCGAAACTATGGCTACACCTTC. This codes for CASSLDGTGTRNYGYTF.

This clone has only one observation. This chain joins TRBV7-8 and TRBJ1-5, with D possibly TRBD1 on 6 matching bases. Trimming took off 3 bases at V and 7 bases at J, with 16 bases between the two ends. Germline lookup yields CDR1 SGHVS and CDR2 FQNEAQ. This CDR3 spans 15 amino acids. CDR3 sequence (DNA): TGTGCCAGCAGCTTTGGGGGCAAAGTAGGACAGCCCCAGCATTTT. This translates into CASSFGGKVGQPQHF.

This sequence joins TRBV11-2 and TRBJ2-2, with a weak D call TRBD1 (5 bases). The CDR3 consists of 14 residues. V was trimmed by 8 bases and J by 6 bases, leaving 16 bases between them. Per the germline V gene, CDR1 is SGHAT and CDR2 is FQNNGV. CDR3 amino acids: CASEYQGRPGELFF. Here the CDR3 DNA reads TGTGCCAGCGAGTACCAGGGTAGGCCCGGGGAGCTGTTTTTT.

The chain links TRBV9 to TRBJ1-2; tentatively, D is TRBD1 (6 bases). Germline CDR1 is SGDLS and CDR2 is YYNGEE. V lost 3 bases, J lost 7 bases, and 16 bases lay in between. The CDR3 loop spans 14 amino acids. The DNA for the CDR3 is TGTGCCAGCAGCGGTCTTGGGGGGGCGACTGGCTACACCTTC. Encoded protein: CASSGLGGATGYTF.

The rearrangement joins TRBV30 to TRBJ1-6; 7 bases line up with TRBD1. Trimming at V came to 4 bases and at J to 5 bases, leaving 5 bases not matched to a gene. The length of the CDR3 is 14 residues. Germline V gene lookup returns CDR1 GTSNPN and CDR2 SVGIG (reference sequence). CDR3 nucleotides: TGTGCCTGGAACAGGGGTATGAATAATTCACCCCTCCACTTT. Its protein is CAWNRGMNNSPLHF.

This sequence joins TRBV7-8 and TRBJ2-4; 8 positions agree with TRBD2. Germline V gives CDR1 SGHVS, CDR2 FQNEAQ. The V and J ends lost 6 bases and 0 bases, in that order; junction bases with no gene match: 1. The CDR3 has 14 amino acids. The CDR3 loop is CASSLAGAKNIQYF. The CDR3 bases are TGTGCCAGCAGTCTAGCGGGAGCCAAAAACATTCAGTACTTC.